The 12 T cell receptor beta chains reported below all come from one sample, sequenced in a study of control samples from healthy donors and cancer patients. TCRdb keeps only in-frame clones here, not all; method: immunoSEQ multiplex PCR. The sample lists roughly 120,000 clones; about 95% were seen once. Sample: blood. All receptors derive from a man younger than 40 in good health.

This clone was seen once. The rearrangement links TRBV29-1 to TRBJ1-4; TRBD1 is a possible D gene (5 bases). The germline gives CDR1 SQVTM, CDR2 ANQGSEA. CDR3 size: 16 residues. Deletions cut 4 bases from V and 5 bases from J, with 20 bases between. CDR3 coding DNA: TGCAGCGTTGTCTCCAGGATGGGGGATGGGAATGAAAAACTGTTTTTT. It yields the protein CSVVSRMGDGNEKLFF.

This chain connects TRBV27 to TRBJ2-3; TRBD1 matches 9 bases. This CDR3 has 17 amino acids. Germline V lookup: CDR1 MNHEY, CDR2 SMNVEV (reference sequence). Germline trimming cut 6 bases from V and 0 bases from J; bases unmatched to any gene: 10. CDR3 in DNA: TGTGCCAGCAGGGCGTGGACAGGGGAAAGGAGCACAGATACGCAGTATTTT. It is translated as CASRAWTGERSTDTQYF.

The CDR3 nucleotides are TGTGCCAGCAGTTACACGGGACAGGGGGCCCTACAAAAGTACTTC. Its protein is CASSYTGQGALQKYF. The chain employs TRBV6-6 and TRBJ2-5; 12 positions match TRBD1. The trim removed 2 bases at V and 12 bases at J, leaving 10 bases unmatched. Germline CDR1 MNHNY, CDR2 SVGAGI (reference sequence). The length of the CDR3 is 15 residues.

The CDR3 DNA follows: TGTGCCAGCAGCGTCGAGACCTTAGGCGCAGATACGCAGTATTTT. Translation gives CASSVETLGADTQYF. The chain recombines TRBV9 with TRBJ2-3, with D hard to call. Looked up from germline, CDR1 is SGDLS and CDR2 is YYNGEE. The V gene lost 2 bases and the J gene lost 4 bases, with 14 bases spanning the gap. This CDR3 contains 15 residues.

The chain has TRBV7-8 and TRBJ1-2, with 7 bases fitting TRBD1. Germline CDR1 is SGHVS and CDR2 is FQNEAQ. This CDR3 contains 14 residues. The ends lost 5 bases at V and 2 bases at J; junction bases unmatched: 5. The CDR3 DNA reads TGTGCCAGCAGCGCGTCACAGGGGAACTATGGCTACACCTTC. The encoded protein is CASSASQGNYGYTF.

V and J are TRBV11-3 and TRBJ2-1; TRBD2 matches 8 bases. V lost 5 bases to trimming and J lost 4 bases; unmatched junction nucleotides: 7. Germline V gives CDR1 SGHNT, CDR2 YENEEA. This CDR3 has 15 residues. CDR3 DNA sequence: TGTGCCAGCAGCCCTCGGCGGGGGGCTTACAATGAGCAGTTCTTC. Residues: CASSPRRGAYNEQFF.

V gene TRBV10-1 combines with J gene TRBJ1-1; TRBD1 might be the D (5 bases). The CDR3 spans 13 residues. V was clipped by 6 bases and J by 0 bases, with 8 bases between them. Germline assignment: CDR1 WNHNN and CDR2 SYGVQD (reference sequence). The CDR3 region is CASRKGVNTEAFF. CDR3 nucleotides: TGCGCCAGCAGGAAAGGGGTGAACACTGAAGCTTTCTTT.

V gene TRBV19 combines with J gene TRBJ2-5; TRBD2 might be the D (5 bases). The CDR3 sequence is 14 residues long. Germline loops: CDR1 LNHDA, CDR2 SQIVND (reference sequence). V was trimmed by 6 bases and J by 5 bases, leaving 16 bases between them. The CDR3 bases are TGTGCCAGTAGACTAAGAGGAGGTGTGGAGACCCAGTACTTC. Its translation is CASRLRGGVETQYF.

The genes are TRBV6-2 or TRBV6-3 and TRBJ1-5; D gene uncertain. The V gene lost 4 bases and the J gene lost 4 bases, with 8 bases spanning the gap. The CDR3 is 13 amino acids. Germline CDR1 is MNHEY and CDR2 is SVGEGT. CDR3 region: CASSSRENQPQHF. CDR3 in DNA: TGTGCCAGCAGTTCTCGAGAGAATCAGCCCCAGCATTTT.

This clone occurred once. This chain links TRBV28 with TRBJ1-2; TRBD1 is a possible D gene (5 bases). The CDR3 runs to 14 residues. Germline CDR1 MDHEN, CDR2 SYDVKM. The ends were cut back, 6 bases at V and 4 bases at J, with 15 bases in the middle. The CDR3 region has the DNA TGTGCCAGCAGAACCTACAGGAGCGCCTATGGCTACACCTTC. Amino acid sequence: CASRTYRSAYGYTF.

CDR3 loop: CASSFSGGLSYEQYF. The CDR3 coding sequence is TGTGCCAGCAGCTTTTCCGGGGGACTCTCCTACGAGCAGTACTTC. The J gene is TRBJ2-7, the V gene TRBV7-2; D perhaps matches TRBD2 (6 bases). Between the trimmed V and J ends, which lost 3 bases and 0 bases, there was a span of 12 bases. From germline, CDR1 is SGHTA and CDR2 FQGNSA. The CDR3 consists of 15 residues.

The chain joins TRBV18 to TRBJ2-1; TRBD2 matches 9 bases. CDR1 KGHSH and CDR2 LQKENI come from the germline V gene. With V trimmed by 6 bases and J by 4 bases, 7 bases remained unmatched. CDR3 length equals 15 residues. CDR3 in DNA: TGTGCCAGCTCTCCGGCTAGCGGGGTGTACAATGAGCAGTTCTTC. Its translation: CASSPASGVYNEQFF.